Listed below are T cell receptor beta chains from one sample, sequenced in a study of T cell changes during pregnancy in multiple sclerosis. Measured with immunoSEQ multiplex PCR; TCRdb has only the in-frame clones, and not every one. The sample holds fewer than 85,000 clones, about 92% seen once. The source was peripheral blood, collected in the second trimester of pregnancy. The source is a female donor with multiple sclerosis, enrolled in a pregnancy study. Each CDR3 is given with its conserved first and last residue. A D gene is named only where the DNA matches it firmly. Clone size, where shown, is once, few, many, or a class for clones that have expanded.

abundance,d_gene,j_gene,v_gene,CDR3aa,CDR3nt
NA,NA,TRBJ2-2,TRBV18,CASSPVRNTGELFF,TGTGCCAGCTCACCAGTCCGGAACACCGGGGAGCTGTTTTTT
NA,NA,TRBJ2-5,TRBV18,CASSPRRDRVPGTQYF,TGTGCCAGCTCACCACGAAGAGACAGAGTCCCCGGGACCCAGTACTTC
NA,NA,TRBJ1-1,TRBV20-1,CSLSVNTEAFF,TGCAGTCTTAGCGTGAACACTGAAGCTTTCTTT
NA,TRBD1,TRBJ2-2,TRBV29-1,CSAAPGTGGGELFF,TGCAGCGCGGCACCGGGAACAGGGGGCGGGGAGCTGTTTTTT
NA,TRBD2,TRBJ2-1,TRBV30,CAWGRGSYNEQFF,TGTGCCTGGGGGAGGGGCTCCTACAATGAGCAGTTCTTC
NA,NA,TRBJ2-7,TRBV6-1,CASSEAGNEQYF,TGTGCCAGCAGTGAGGCGGGTAACGAGCAGTACTTC
NA,TRBD1,TRBJ2-4,TRBV5-5,CASKAIGQGEAYIQYF,TGTGCCAGCAAAGCTATTGGACAGGGAGAGGCGTACATTCAGTACTTC
NA,NA,TRBJ2-7,TRBV19,CASSSRQTYEQYF,TGTGCCAGTAGTAGCCGACAGACCTACGAGCAGTACTTC
NA,TRBD1,TRBJ1-2,TRBV19,CASKPRGLVRYGYTF,TGTGCCAGTAAGCCTAGGGGGCTAGTAAGGTATGGCTACACCTTC
NA,TRBD2,TRBJ2-7,TRBV5-8,CASSLAKRGYYEQYF,TGTGCCAGCAGCTTGGCGAAGCGGGGGTACTACGAGCAGTACTTC
NA,NA,TRBJ2-7,TRBV6-5,CASREQVSSYEQYF,TGTGCCAGCAGGGAACAGGTTAGCTCCTACGAGCAGTACTTC
NA,TRBD1,TRBJ1-6,TRBV5-1,CASSLQGGSPLHF,TGCGCCAGCAGCTTGCAGGGGGGATCACCCCTCCACTTT
NA,NA,TRBJ1-1,TRBV6-1,CASRGELHTEAFF,TGTGCCAGCAGGGGAGAACTGCACACTGAAGCTTTCTTT
NA,NA,TRBJ2-7,TRBV13,CASSATGSGPSYEQYF,TGTGCCAGCAGCGCCACCGGGAGTGGACCCTCCTACGAGCAGTACTTC
NA,TRBD1,TRBJ2-7,TRBV7-8,CASSLEERGRYYEQYF,TGTGCCAGCAGCTTAGAAGAAAGGGGGCGCTATTACGAGCAGTACTTC
NA,NA,TRBJ2-2,TRBV9,CASSVDPGITGELFF,TGTGCCAGCAGCGTAGATCCGGGAATAACCGGGGAGCTGTTTTTT
few,NA,TRBJ1-2,TRBV4-2,CASSLTGNYGYTF,TGTGCCAGCAGTCTAACAGGGAACTATGGCTACACCTTC
NA,NA,TRBJ2-2,TRBV4-1,CASSQPGVTGELFF,TGCGCCAGCAGCCAACCAGGGGTCACCGGGGAGCTGTTTTTT
NA,NA,TRBJ2-2,TRBV6-1,CASSEGTLVAGELFF,TGTGCCAGCAGTGAGGGGACACTAGTAGCCGGGGAGCTGTTTTTT
NA,TRBD1,TRBJ1-6,TRBV2,CASIGWDRASPLHF,TGTGCCAGCATCGGGTGGGACAGAGCTTCACCCCTCCACTTT
NA,NA,TRBJ1-6,TRBV7-2,CASSLVYGHPLHF,TGTGCCAGCAGCTTAGTCTACGGACACCCCCTCCACTTT
NA,TRBD1,TRBJ1-1,TRBV14,CASSPGQGFTNTEAFF,TGTGCCAGCAGCCCGGGACAGGGGTTCACTAACACTGAAGCTTTCTTT
once,NA,TRBJ1-1,TRBV10-3,CATSGGGDTEAFF,TGTGCCACGAGCGGCGGAGGGGACACTGAAGCTTTCTTT
once,TRBD2,TRBJ2-1,TRBV6-4,CASSDGTSGDYNEQFF,TGTGCCAGCAGTGACGGGACTAGCGGGGACTACAATGAGCAGTTCTTC
once,NA,TRBJ1-1,TRBV27,CASSFGTQGTEAFF,TGTGCCAGCAGTTTCGGAACTCAGGGTACTGAAGCTTTCTTT